Following are 3 T cell receptor beta chains from one sample sequenced in a study of post-analysis software for immune sequencing data. Broader study findings: There were a few TRBV segments more frequent in patients than controls, and TRBV5-6, TRBV5-1 and TRBV20-1 were among them.

For these TCRs, the target antigens are not known. Unique-molecular-identifier-tagged TCR beta cDNA libraries were used. TCRdb analysed the PCR reads with MiXCR anew, one entry per CDR3 protein. The table includes roughly 700,000 distinct CDR3 sequences, less than 35% detected once. What was sequenced was blood. The receptors come from a girl aged 5-17 years with multiple sclerosis.

This clonotype was recorded a few times. The genes are TRBV6-6 and TRBJ1-1; D not certain. This CDR3 has 11 residues. Deletions cut 10 bases from V and 4 bases from J, with 10 bases between. Germline assignment: CDR1 MNHNY and CDR2 SVGAGI (reference sequence). The CDR3 DNA follows: TGTGCCACCTCCTTGGGCACTGAAGCTTTCTTT. As protein: CATSLGTEAFF.

This chain links TRBV20-1 with TRBJ2-2; D may be TRBD2 (6 bases). The CDR3 consists of 15 residues. The V and J ends lost 0 bases and 6 bases respectively, with 14 bases between them. Germline CDR1 reads DFQATT; CDR2 reads SNEGSKA (reference sequence). This CDR3 reads CSARDPGGRAGELFF. The CDR3 DNA sequence: TGCAGTGCTAGAGATCCCGGGGGTCGCGCCGGGGAGCTGTTTTTT.

The CDR3: CASRGQNDSPLHF. The CDR3 nucleotides read TGCGCCAGCAGGGGACAGAACGATTCACCCCTCCACTTT. V usage is TRBV5-1 and J usage is TRBJ1-6; 7 bases are shared with TRBD1. The V segment lost 5 bases and the J segment 8 bases; nucleotides outside the gene matches: 4. The germline V gene has CDR1 SGHRS and CDR2 YFSETQ. The CDR3 loop spans 13 amino acids. Based on the CDR3 plus reference TRBV5-1 and TRBJ1-6, the full variable domain is KAGVTQTPRYLIKTRGQQVTLSCSPISGHRSVSWYQQTPGQGLQFLFEYFSETQRNKGNFPGRFSGRQFSNSRSEMNVSTLELGDSALYLCASRGQNDSPLHFGNGTRLTVT.